The 19 T cell receptor beta chains presented below share a single source sample, sequenced in a study of blood T cell repertoires in COVID-19. Generated by immunoSEQ multiplex PCR, the TCRdb table keeps only in-frame clones and is missing some. This sample has fewer than 350,000 clones, with 65% to 90% found just once. Sequencing was performed on peripheral blood. These receptors originate from a woman in her sixties or seventies with COVID-19, enrolled during active disease.

The chain uses TRBV30 and TRBJ1-4; the match to TRBD1 covers 7 bases. The germline CDR1 and CDR2 sequences are GTSNPN and SVGIG (reference sequence). CDR3 length equals 12 residues. Unmatched junction bases numbered 2, after V lost 7 bases and J lost 3 bases. The CDR3 DNA reads TGTGCCTATCAGGGGGCTAATGAAAAACTGTTTTTT. This translates into CAYQGANEKLFF.

The V call is TRBV3-1 (or the pseudogene TRBV3-2), the J call TRBJ2-7; D is ambiguous. V lost 2 bases and J 4 bases, leaving 6 bases between the germline ends. The CDR3 contains 12 residues. Germline CDR1 is LGHDT and CDR2 is YNNKEL (reference sequence). DNA of the CDR3: TGTGCCAGCAGCCAACGTCTATACGAGCAGTACTTC. The encoded protein is CASSQRLYEQYF.

The V call is TRBV6-5, the J call TRBJ2-7; 7 bases map to TRBD2. Germline V CDR1 and CDR2: MNHEY, SVGAGI. The trim removed 0 bases at V and 5 bases at J, leaving 4 bases unmatched. CDR3 length: 14 residues. The CDR3 loop is CASSYSAGRDEQYF. CDR3 DNA: TGTGCCAGCAGTTACTCTGCAGGGAGGGACGAGCAGTACTTC.

The chain uses TRBV3-1 (or the pseudogene TRBV3-2) and TRBJ1-1, with TRBD1 as a possible D gene (5 bases). The CDR3 spans 16 residues. V dropped 5 bases and J dropped 1 base, with 17 bases sitting between them. The germline gives CDR1 LGHDT, CDR2 YNNKEL (reference sequence). CDR3: CASSLSSGSENTEAFF. In nucleotides, the CDR3 is TGTGCCAGCAGCTTAAGTTCAGGGTCTGAGAACACTGAAGCTTTCTTT.

This chain joins TRBV6-5 and TRBJ1-2, with D unclear. CDR1 is MNHEY and CDR2 is SVGAGI in the germline V gene. This CDR3 is built from 14 residues. Trimming shortened V by 6 bases and J by 3 bases, and 14 bases separated the two germline ends. CDR3 bases: TGTGCCAGCAGCACACCCGGCGGATACTATGGCTACACCTTC. Its translation is CASSTPGGYYGYTF.

This chain connects TRBV6-4 to TRBJ2-1, with D hard to call. The CDR3 contains 14 residues. V lost 3 bases and J 5 bases, leaving 11 bases between the germline ends. Germline-derived CDR1 and CDR2 are MRHNA and SNTAGT. The CDR3 DNA sequence: TGTGCCAGCAGTGAACGTGGGCAAAACAATGAGCAGTTCTTC. This codes for CASSERGQNNEQFF.

This clone was observed at least ten times. This chain links TRBV4-2 with TRBJ2-7, with D maybe TRBD2 (5 bases). This CDR3 spans 17 amino acids. Trimming cost V 4 bases and J 2 bases, with 21 bases left between them. Per the germline V gene, CDR1 is LGHNA and CDR2 is YNFKEQ. The CDR3 sequence: CASSRSHTSSTPYEQYF. CDR3 coding DNA: TGTGCCAGCAGCCGAAGTCATACTAGTTCTACCCCCTACGAGCAGTACTTC.

V usage is TRBV28 and J usage is TRBJ1-4, with TRBD1 matching over 7 bases. Losses at the gene ends were 8 bases for V and 0 bases for J; bases not matched to a gene: 9. The CDR3 has 16 residues. The germline CDR1 and CDR2 sequences are MDHEN and SYDVKM. In DNA, the CDR3 is TGTGCCAGCTCATGGGGACAGACCTCAACTAATGAAAAACTGTTTTTT. This sequence encodes CASSWGQTSTNEKLFF.

V is TRBV27 and J is TRBJ1-4, with D possibly being TRBD1 (5 bases). This CDR3 region has 15 residues. Germline V gene lookup returns CDR1 MNHEY and CDR2 SMNVEV (reference sequence). Trimming cost V 3 bases and J 7 bases, with 15 bases left between them. As DNA, the CDR3 is TGTGCCAGCAGTTTTTGGTCAGGGCGTATTGAAAAACTGTTTTTT. Protein product: CASSFWSGRIEKLFF.

The chain employs TRBV30 and TRBJ2-7, with D tentatively TRBD1 (5 bases). CDR1 GTSNPN and CDR2 SVGIG come from the germline V gene (reference sequence). The germline V and J ends were trimmed by 2 bases and 0 bases, with 17 bases remaining between them. The CDR3 sequence is 16 residues long. CDR3 in DNA: TGTGCCTGGAGTCTTCCTCCAGGGTACGGCTCCTACGAGCAGTACTTC. Amino acid sequence: CAWSLPPGYGSYEQYF.

The rearrangement joins TRBV7-8 to TRBJ2-7; 7 nucleotides line up with TRBD2. The germline V gene encodes CDR1 SGHVS and CDR2 FQNEAQ. The CDR3 is 13 residues long. The trim removed 0 bases at V and 6 bases at J, leaving 2 bases unmatched. In DNA, the CDR3 is TGTGCCAGCAGCTTAGCGGGAGGGTCCGAGCAGTACTTC. Encoded protein: CASSLAGGSEQYF. Full variable domain (rest looked up from reference TRBV7-8 and TRBJ2-7): GAGVSQSPRYKVAKRGQDVALRCDPISGHVSLFWYQQALGQGPEFLTYFQNEAQLDKSGLPSDRFFAERPEGSVSTLKIQRTQQEDSAVYLCASSLAGGSEQYFGPGTRLTVT.

The rearrangement uses TRBV4-3 and TRBJ2-7; 7 bases map to TRBD2. Unmatched junction bases numbered 10, after V lost 1 base and J lost 4 bases. Germline V CDR1 and CDR2: LGHNA, YSLEER. There are 16 residues in the CDR3. As DNA, the CDR3 is TGCGCCAGCAGCCAAGCCCTACCGGGGGGATCGTACGAGCAGTACTTC. Its translation: CASSQALPGGSYEQYF.

The CDR3 here is CASSELPSTGAFF. The CDR3 DNA reads as TGTGCCAGCAGCGAACTACCTAGTACAGGAGCTTTCTTT. The rearrangement uses TRBV2 and TRBJ1-1, with D tentatively TRBD1 (5 bases). Germline lookup yields CDR1 SNHLY and CDR2 FYNNEI. V lost 6 bases, J lost 10 bases, and 18 bases lay in between. The CDR3 extends over 13 amino acids.

The chain combines TRBV19 with TRBJ1-2; the D gene is possibly TRBD1 (5 bases). The CDR3 is 12 amino acids. The ends were cut back, 9 bases at V and 1 base at J, with 9 bases in the middle. Germline V gives CDR1 LNHDA, CDR2 SQIVND (reference sequence). The CDR3 DNA follows: TGTGCCAGCACGACAGTTAACTATGGCTACACCTTC. It codes for CASTTVNYGYTF.

The chain couples TRBV5-1 to TRBJ2-1; TRBD2 aligns across 9 bases. With 3 bases clipped from V and 9 bases from J, the junction kept 10 bases outside the gene matches. The length of the CDR3 is 15 residues. CDR1 is SGHRS and CDR2 is YFSETQ in the germline V gene. DNA of the CDR3: TGCGCCAGCAGCTATGACAGCGGGGGGCCAGTTGAGCAGTTCTTC. It specifies CASSYDSGGPVEQFF.

This sequence joins TRBV19 and TRBJ1-1; D remains ambiguous. This CDR3 is 13 amino acids long. Germline CDR1 is LNHDA and CDR2 is SQIVND (reference sequence). Trimming took 7 bases from V and 5 from J, leaving 14 bases between them. CDR3 nucleotide sequence: TGTGCCAGTATGGCAAGGGAGGGAACTGAAGCTTTCTTT. This gives the protein CASMAREGTEAFF.

The chain combines TRBV5-8 with TRBJ1-3; the D gene is possibly TRBD1 (5 bases). V was pared by 2 bases and J by 4 bases, with 13 bases between. Per the germline V gene, CDR1 is SGHTS and CDR2 is YDEGEE. CDR3 length: 15 amino acids. CDR3 sequence reads: CASSFPPGRGNTIYF. CDR3 bases: TGTGCCAGCAGCTTCCCCCCAGGGAGGGGAAACACCATATATTTT.

The J gene is TRBJ1-5, the V gene TRBV5-1; no clear D. CDR1 and CDR2 from the germline V gene are SGHRS and YFSETQ. The CDR3 runs to 13 residues. Trimming took 2 bases from V and 4 from J, leaving 7 bases between them. CDR3 sequence reads: CASSFSGNQPQHF. The CDR3 DNA follows: TGCGCCAGCAGCTTTTCGGGGAATCAGCCCCAGCATTTT.

The chain uses TRBV2 and TRBJ1-1; 10 nucleotides agree with TRBD1. The length of the CDR3 is 15 residues. CDR1 SNHLY and CDR2 FYNNEI come from the germline V gene. V gave up 6 bases and J gave up 4 bases; unmatched junction bases: 8. This CDR3 reads CASSYATGGSTEAFF. DNA for the CDR3: TGTGCCAGCAGCTACGCGACAGGGGGCTCCACTGAAGCTTTCTTT.